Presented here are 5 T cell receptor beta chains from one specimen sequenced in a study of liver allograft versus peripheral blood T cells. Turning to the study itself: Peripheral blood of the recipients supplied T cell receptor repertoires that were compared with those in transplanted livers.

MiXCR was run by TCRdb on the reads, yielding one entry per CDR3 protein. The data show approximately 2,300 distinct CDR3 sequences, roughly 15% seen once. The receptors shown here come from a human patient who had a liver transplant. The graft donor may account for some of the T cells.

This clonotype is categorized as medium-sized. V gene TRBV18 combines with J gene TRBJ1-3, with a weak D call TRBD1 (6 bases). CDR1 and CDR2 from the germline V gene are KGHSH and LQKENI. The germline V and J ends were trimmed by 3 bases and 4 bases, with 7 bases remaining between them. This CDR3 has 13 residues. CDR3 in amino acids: CASSPQGGNTIYF. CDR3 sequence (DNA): TGTGCCAGCTCACCTCAGGGGGGAAACACCATATATTTT.

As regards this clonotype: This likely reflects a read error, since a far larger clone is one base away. CDR3 DNA sequence: TGTGCCAGCAGTGAACCCAGCGGGGGGGATGAGCAGTACTTC. Protein product: CASSEPSGGDEQYF. The chain joins TRBV6-1 to TRBJ2-7, with 10 bases fitting TRBD2. Germline CDR1 MNHNS, CDR2 SASEGT. The CDR3 loop spans 14 amino acids. The V segment lost 2 bases and the J segment 7 bases; nucleotides outside the gene matches: 5.

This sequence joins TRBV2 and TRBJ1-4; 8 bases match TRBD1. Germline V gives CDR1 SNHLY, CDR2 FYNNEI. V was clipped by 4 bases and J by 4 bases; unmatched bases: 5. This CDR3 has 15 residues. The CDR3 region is CASSGQGFGNEKLFF. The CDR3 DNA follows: TGTGCCAGCAGTGGACAGGGGTTCGGTAATGAAAAACTGTTTTTT.

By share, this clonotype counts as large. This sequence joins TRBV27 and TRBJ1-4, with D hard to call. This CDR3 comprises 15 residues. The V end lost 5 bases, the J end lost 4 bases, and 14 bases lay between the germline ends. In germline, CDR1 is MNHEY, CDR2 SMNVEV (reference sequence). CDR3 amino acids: CASSPLRIDNEKLFF. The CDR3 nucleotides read TGTGCCAGCAGTCCCCTCCGGATTGATAATGAAAAACTGTTTTTT.

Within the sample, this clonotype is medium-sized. The CDR3: CASSLARGLYGYTF. CDR3 sequence (DNA): TGTGCCAGCAGCTTGGCTCGGGGGTTGTATGGCTACACCTTC. This sequence joins TRBV5-4 and TRBJ1-2, with a tentative D call TRBD1 (5 bases). The germline CDR1 and CDR2 sequences are SGHNT and YYREEE (reference sequence). The CDR3 has 14 residues. V lost 0 bases, J lost 5 bases, and 11 bases lay in between.